These 18 T cell receptor beta chains originate from one sample sequenced in a study of blood T cell repertoires in COVID-19. Clones were read by immunoSEQ multiplex PCR, and TCRdb kept only the in-frame ones, dropping some. The sample consists of 200,000 to 250,000 clones, approximately 83% of them appearing once. The specimen was peripheral blood. Every receptor here comes from a man aged 30 to 45 who had recovered from COVID-19.

The chain is built from TRBV29-1 and TRBJ1-2; D is unresolved. CDR3 length equals 13 residues. Looked up from germline, CDR1 is SQVTM and CDR2 is ANQGSEA. The V gene lost 4 bases and the J gene lost 6 bases, with 15 bases spanning the gap. Here the CDR3 reads CSVAHQPTNGYTF. As DNA, the CDR3 is TGCAGCGTTGCCCATCAGCCTACTAATGGCTACACCTTC.

This clone was found a few times. This sequence joins TRBV6-2 or TRBV6-3 and TRBJ2-7; 10 bases align to TRBD1. V dropped 6 bases and J dropped 9; count of bases not matched to a gene: 8. Germline assignment: CDR1 MNHEY and CDR2 SVGEGT. The CDR3 runs 13 residues. The DNA of the CDR3 is TGTGCCAGCAGCAGCGACAGGGGGCAACGGCAGTACGTC. It is translated as CASSSDRGQRQYV.

The chain recombines TRBV19 with TRBJ2-5; the D gene is possibly TRBD1 (6 bases). Trimming left V 4 bases short and J 3 bases short, with 12 bases between. Germline V lookup: CDR1 LNHDA, CDR2 SQIVND (reference sequence). The CDR3 contains 14 residues. The CDR3 protein is CASSNQQGKETQYF. The CDR3 DNA reads as TGTGCCAGTAGTAACCAACAGGGAAAAGAGACCCAGTACTTC.

This chain links TRBV24-1 with TRBJ2-2; 7 bases line up with TRBD1. After removal of 3 bases from V and 5 bases from J, the junction contained 5 bases not matched to a gene. The CDR3 extends over 15 amino acids. In germline, CDR1 is KGHDR, CDR2 SFDVKD. The CDR3 here is CATSDATGPTGELFF. As DNA, the CDR3 is TGTGCCACCAGTGATGCGACAGGGCCAACCGGGGAGCTGTTTTTT.

The chain recombines TRBV7-3 with TRBJ2-1, with 7 bases identical to TRBD1. Germline V CDR1 and CDR2: SGHTA, FQGTGA. With V trimmed by 5 bases and J by 8 bases, 3 bases remained unmatched. The CDR3 runs to 12 residues. The CDR3 loop is CASSDRDDEQFF. Written as DNA, the CDR3 is TGTGCCAGCAGCGACAGGGACGATGAGCAGTTCTTC.

The J gene is TRBJ2-1, the V gene TRBV4-2; D gene ambiguous. The V and J ends lost 0 bases and 10 bases respectively, with 10 bases between them. This CDR3 is built from 13 residues. From germline, CDR1 is LGHNA and CDR2 YNFKEQ. The CDR3 bases are TGTGCCAGCAGCCAAGATCGGCAGGCGGAGCAGTTCTTC. Translation gives CASSQDRQAEQFF.

This rearrangement joins TRBV6-5 to TRBJ1-2; weak D call: TRBD1 (6 bases). Germline CDR1 reads MNHEY; CDR2 reads SVGAGI. The CDR3 loop spans 14 amino acids. The V end lost 3 bases, the J end lost 8 bases, and 16 bases lay between the germline ends. CDR3 sequence: CASSYFVGGGGYTF. The CDR3 DNA sequence: TGTGCCAGCAGTTATTTTGTAGGGGGTGGCGGCTACACCTTC.

J is TRBJ1-1 and V is TRBV19; 8 bases are shared with TRBD1. Germline V gene sequence: CDR1 LNHDA, CDR2 SQIVND (reference sequence). The CDR3 loop spans 15 amino acids. V lost 3 bases, J lost 1 base, and 4 bases stayed unmatched. The CDR3 coding sequence is TGTGCCAGTAGTATCGGACAGGGCAGGAACACTGAAGCTTTCTTT. Its protein product is CASSIGQGRNTEAFF.

This chain uses TRBV28 with TRBJ1-4; no reliable D call. The CDR3 totals 14 residues. Per germline, CDR1 MDHEN and CDR2 SYDVKM. V dropped 5 bases and J dropped 0 bases, with 7 bases sitting between them. CDR3 bases: TGTGCCAGCAGTGAGTTTGCAACTAATGAAAAACTGTTTTTT. Translated, it gives CASSEFATNEKLFF.

This chain joins TRBV7-9 and TRBJ2-6; 8 bases map to TRBD1. Losses at the gene ends were 5 bases for V and 1 base for J; bases not matched to a gene: 10. CDR1 and CDR2 (germline): SEHNR, FQNEAQ (reference sequence). The CDR3 consists of 18 residues. The CDR3 here is CASSPGQGRLSGANVLTF. The CDR3 DNA follows: TGTGCCAGCAGCCCAGGACAGGGAAGGCTATCTGGGGCCAACGTCCTGACTTTC.

The table lists this clone with a count of one. The V gene is TRBV4-1, the J gene TRBJ1-4, with D tentatively TRBD1 (5 bases). V lost 0 bases and J 5 bases, leaving 13 bases between the germline ends. The germline V gene has CDR1 MGHRA and CDR2 YSYEKL. CDR3 length: 16 amino acids. The CDR3, as DNA: TGCGCCAGCAGCCAAGATCAGGGACTGCAGAATGAAAAACTGTTTTTT. Its translation: CASSQDQGLQNEKLFF.

V is TRBV18 and J is TRBJ2-3; tentative D call: TRBD2 (7 bases). V was clipped by 3 bases and J by 2 bases, with 18 bases between them. CDR1 is KGHSH, CDR2 LQKENI, per germline. This CDR3 has 17 amino acids. The CDR3 region has the DNA TGTGCCAGCTCACCCTCTGTGGGGGGGGCCTACACAGATACGCAGTATTTT. Its protein product is CASSPSVGGAYTDTQYF.

The rearrangement joins TRBV5-6 to TRBJ2-7; D is perhaps TRBD2 (5 bases). This CDR3 comprises 14 residues. Between the trimmed V and J ends, which lost 2 bases and 0 bases, there was a span of 9 bases. Germline-derived CDR1 and CDR2 are SGHDT and YYEEEE. The CDR3 nucleotides are TGTGCCAGCAGCTTCATAGCGAGCTCCTACGAGCAGTACGTC. Its translation is CASSFIASSYEQYV.

The chain combines TRBV18 with TRBJ1-1, with no clear D. Deletions cut 3 bases from V and 2 bases from J, with 10 bases between. The CDR3 is made up of 14 amino acids. The germline V gene encodes CDR1 KGHSH and CDR2 LQKENI. The CDR3 reads CASSPQEGNTEAFF. CDR3 coding DNA: TGTGCCAGCTCACCTCAGGAGGGTAACACTGAAGCTTTCTTT.

The V and J genes are TRBV29-1 and TRBJ2-3; possibly TRBD2 for D (6 bases). The length of the CDR3 is 13 residues. The V end lost 7 bases, the J end lost 2 bases, and 13 bases lay between the germline ends. CDR1 is SQVTM and CDR2 is ANQGSEA in the germline V gene. CDR3 amino acids: CSARTILTDTQYF. The CDR3 DNA reads as TGCAGCGCCCGGACTATCCTCACAGATACGCAGTATTTT.

The chain recombines TRBV3-1 (or the pseudogene TRBV3-2) with TRBJ2-2; 7 positions match TRBD2. The CDR3 sequence is 14 residues long. Trimming took 4 bases from V and 6 from J; bases not matched to a gene: 5. Germline V gives CDR1 LGHDT, CDR2 YNNKEL (reference sequence). This CDR3 is CASSLRGVAGELFF. The CDR3 region has the DNA TGTGCCAGCAGCCTTCGGGGGGTGGCCGGGGAGCTGTTTTTT.

This clone was seen just once. The chain links TRBV6-5 to TRBJ2-1; the match to TRBD1 covers 7 bases. The V gene end was trimmed by 4 bases and the J gene end by 10 bases; junction bases not matched to a gene: 7. This CDR3 contains 13 residues. From germline, CDR1 is MNHEY and CDR2 SVGAGI. DNA for the CDR3: TGTGCCAGCAGTTCGACAGGGTCAGGGGAGCAGTTCTTC. Translating it yields CASSSTGSGEQFF.

The chain joins TRBV3-1 (or the pseudogene TRBV3-2) to TRBJ2-5; maybe TRBD1 (6 bases). Looked up from germline, CDR1 is LGHDT and CDR2 is YNNKEL (reference sequence). CDR3 length equals 15 residues. V was pared by 1 base and J by 2 bases, with 11 bases between. The CDR3 DNA reads as TGTGCCAGCAGCCAAGGCTGGGGGCCTCAAGAGACCCAGTACTTC. Its protein product is CASSQGWGPQETQYF.